A single sample gave rise to the 14 T cell receptor beta chains below, sequenced in a study of blood T cells in healthy people across ages. For the second PCR, which ran for roughly 7 to 11 cycles, a sample-barcoded 5' primer and a J-beta primer mix were used. TCRdb fed the 5' RACE reads into MiXCR, producing one record per CDR3 protein. The data hold some 1.6 million distinct CDR3 sequences, with about 31% observed a single time. The specimen sequenced was blood. Every receptor here comes from a woman aged 25 to 39 in good health.

This clonotype was found a few times. This sequence joins TRBV4-1 and TRBJ2-3, with D possibly TRBD2 on 5 matching bases. Trimming removed 4 bases from V and 0 bases from J, with 17 bases in between. The CDR3 length is 17 residues. Per the germline V gene, CDR1 is MGHRA and CDR2 is YSYEKL. The CDR3 is CASSRQATITSTDTQYF. The CDR3 DNA follows: TGCGCCAGCAGCCGGCAAGCGACTATCACTAGCACAGATACGCAGTATTTT.

The rearrangement joins TRBV27 to TRBJ2-5; 8 bases fit TRBD2. The length of the CDR3 is 15 residues. V lost 3 bases to trimming and J lost 7 bases; unmatched junction nucleotides: 10. In germline, CDR1 is MNHEY, CDR2 SMNVEV (reference sequence). The CDR3 sequence is CASSFSRAGDGTQYF. CDR3 DNA sequence: TGTGCCAGCAGTTTTTCCCGAGCGGGAGACGGGACCCAGTACTTC.

This clonotype turned up a few times. The chain uses TRBV20-1 and TRBJ1-1; D is ambiguous. The CDR3 consists of 14 residues. Trimming shortened V by 1 base and J by 3 bases, and 12 bases separated the two germline ends. Germline V gene data show CDR1 as DFQATT and CDR2 as SNEGSKA (reference sequence). The CDR3 region is CSARGSRGDTEAFF. The CDR3, as DNA: TGCAGTGCTAGAGGGAGTCGGGGTGACACTGAAGCTTTCTTT.

This clonotype was seen a handful of times. This chain connects TRBV12-3 or TRBV12-4 to TRBJ2-7; D gene ambiguous. The CDR3 has 12 residues. V dropped 1 base and J dropped 10 bases, with 11 bases sitting between them. CDR3 residues: CASSLDNIRQYF. In DNA, the CDR3 is TGTGCCAGCAGTTTAGATAACATACGCCAGTACTTC.

This clonotype turned up a few times. This chain uses TRBV7-9 with TRBJ2-3, with D possibly matching TRBD2 (6 bases). The CDR3 is 14 residues long. CDR1 SEHNR and CDR2 FQNEAQ come from the germline V gene (reference sequence). Trimming took 3 bases from V and 6 from J, leaving 13 bases between them. CDR3 coding DNA: TGTGCCAGCAGCTTCACGGGAGTTCGGGATACGCAGTATTTT. It encodes CASSFTGVRDTQYF.

The V call is TRBV7-8, the J call TRBJ2-3, with D tentatively TRBD2 (6 bases). Germline CDR1 and CDR2: SGHVS and FQNEAQ. This CDR3 comprises 15 residues. Deletions cut 6 bases from V and 0 bases from J, with 13 bases between. The CDR3 region is CASRRDAFSTDTQYF. CDR3 in DNA: TGTGCCAGCAGGCGGGATGCTTTTAGCACAGATACGCAGTATTTT. The full variable domain, rest sourced from reference TRBV7-8 and TRBJ2-3, is GAGVSQSPRYKVAKRGQDVALRCDPISGHVSLFWYQQALGQGPEFLTYFQNEAQLDKSGLPSDRFFAERPEGSVSTLKIQRTQQEDSAVYLCASRRDAFSTDTQYFGPGTRLTVL.

A remark on this clonotype: The junction and the germline gene differ at one end; a read error may be behind it. The chain couples TRBV29-1 to TRBJ2-1; 8 nucleotides agree with TRBD2. CDR1 and CDR2 from the germline V gene are SQVTM and ANQGSEA. The CDR3 spans 13 residues. The CDR3 sequence is CSVGLASYNEQVF. CDR3 in DNA: TGCAGCGTCGGACTAGCTTCCTACAATGAGCAGGTCTTC.

The chain carries TRBV29-1 and TRBJ1-4; D not certain. The CDR3 has 11 amino acids. Germline V gene data show CDR1 as SQVTM and CDR2 as ANQGSEA. Between the trimmed V and J ends, which lost 5 bases and 8 bases, there was a span of 9 bases. The CDR3 sequence: CSVTKGEKLFF. The CDR3 nucleotides are TGCAGCGTTACCAAAGGGGAAAAACTGTTTTTT.

This chain connects TRBV20-1 to TRBJ2-5; D is perhaps TRBD2 (5 bases). The CDR3 extends over 15 amino acids. Germline V CDR1 and CDR2: DFQATT, SNEGSKA (reference sequence). The V gene lost 0 bases and the J gene lost 3 bases, with 14 bases spanning the gap. This CDR3 reads CSARDGLAVEETQYF. The CDR3 bases are TGCAGTGCTAGAGACGGGCTAGCTGTGGAAGAGACCCAGTACTTC.

V is TRBV27 and J is TRBJ2-3; D possibly corresponds to TRBD1 (6 bases). The CDR3 totals 14 residues. Germline lookup yields CDR1 MNHEY and CDR2 SMNVEV (reference sequence). Trimming cost V 6 bases and J 4 bases, with 14 bases left between them. The CDR3 here is CASRLRGLSDTQYF. CDR3 DNA: TGTGCCAGCAGACTAAGGGGGTTGTCAGATACGCAGTATTTT.

The rearrangement joins TRBV7-3 to TRBJ2-1; 8 bases are a match to TRBD2. This CDR3 has 20 residues. The V segment lost 5 bases and the J segment 2 bases; nucleotides outside the gene matches: 20. Looked up from germline, CDR1 is SGHTA and CDR2 is FQGTGA. The CDR3 sequence is CASSRQDSGTSMITYNEQFF. In DNA, the CDR3 is TGTGCCAGCAGCCGCCAAGATTCCGGGACTAGTATGATCACCTACAATGAGCAGTTCTTC.

CDR3 DNA sequence: TGTGCCACCAGCAGAGATAGGGACAACCGTCCTAACTATGGCTACACCTTC. It encodes CATSRDRDNRPNYGYTF. The rearrangement links TRBV15 to TRBJ1-2; TRBD1 is a possible D gene (6 bases). The CDR3 covers 17 residues. The ends were cut back, 0 bases at V and 0 bases at J, with 14 bases in the middle. CDR1 is LNHNV, CDR2 YYDKDF, per germline (reference sequence).

The chain couples TRBV20-1 to TRBJ2-7; 7 bases align to TRBD2. Germline loops: CDR1 DFQATT, CDR2 SNEGSKA (reference sequence). CDR3 length equals 13 residues. The trim removed 5 bases at V and 4 bases at J, leaving 8 bases unmatched. The CDR3 is CSASAGSIYEQYF. CDR3 DNA sequence: TGCAGTGCTTCAGCGGGAAGTATATACGAGCAGTACTTC.

The rearrangement links TRBV29-1 to TRBJ2-4, with D maybe TRBD2 (5 bases). CDR3 size: 16 residues. Germline values: CDR1 SQVTM, CDR2 ANQGSEA. Trimming removed 2 bases from V and 3 bases from J, with 17 bases in between. The CDR3, as DNA: TGCAGCGTTGAATTAGGGAACCCAGGAGGCAAAAACATTCAGTACTTC. This codes for CSVELGNPGGKNIQYF.